This TCR beta chain was sequenced for a study of blood T cells in healthy people across ages. Study conclusions and caveats: Among T cells, TCR beta diversity per million cells dropped roughly linearly as age rose. When set beside aged donors, long-lived donors presented more naive CD4+ cells and higher diversity.

Alongside a J-beta primer mix, a sample-barcoded 5' primer served in a second PCR lasting roughly 6 to 11 cycles. TCRdb redid the calling of the 5' RACE reads with MiXCR, one entry per CDR3 protein. This repertoire shows approximately 780,000 distinct CDR3 sequences, roughly 26% found once; its top ten account for around 3%. The CDR3 runs to 14 residues. Germline V gives CDR1 SGHVS, CDR2 FNYEAQ. V lost 1 base, J lost 4 bases, and 10 bases lay in between. This clonotype was recorded at least ten times. Its antigen is still unknown. The sample was also reused in another study, on T cells of mothers and their children.

The sequenced material came from blood. The chain is built from TRBV7-6 and TRBJ2-5, with D possibly called TRBD1 or TRBD2 (6 bases each). This TCR was sampled from a boy between 5 and 17 years old in good health. Here the CDR3 reads CASSLEGGGETQYF. The DNA for the CDR3 is TGTGCCAGCAGCTTAGAAGGGGGAGGAGAGACCCAGTACTTC.